Below are 3 T cell receptor beta chains sequenced from a single sample in a study of blood T cell repertoires in COVID-19. The data were produced by immunoSEQ multiplex PCR, yet TCRdb's version contains in-frame clones alone and is incomplete. The table has 200,000 to 250,000 clones, 88% seen once. What was sequenced was peripheral blood. The receptor set was obtained from a man in his sixties or seventies with acute or convalescent COVID-19.

The chain employs TRBV7-9 and TRBJ1-2, with unresolved D. V gave up 5 bases and J gave up 4 bases, with 11 bases separating them. CDR1 SEHNR and CDR2 FQNEAQ come from the germline V gene (reference sequence). The CDR3 runs 13 residues. The CDR3 bases are TGTGCCAGCAGCCAGGAGGCCTTCTATGGCTACACCTTC. It is translated as CASSQEAFYGYTF.

The genes are TRBV14 and TRBJ2-5, with TRBD2 identical over 13 bases. With V trimmed by 0 bases and J by 0 bases, 10 bases remained unmatched. This CDR3 is 20 amino acids long. Per germline, CDR1 SGHDN and CDR2 FVKESK. In DNA, the CDR3 is TGTGCCAGCAGCCAAGATCTTATATGGGGGACTAGCGGGAACCAAGAGACCCAGTACTTC. Translated: CASSQDLIWGTSGNQETQYF. Using reference TRBV14 and TRBJ2-5 for the parts outside the CDR3, the full variable domain is EAGVTQFPSHSVIEKGQTVTLRCDPISGHDNLYWYRRVMGKEIKFLLHFVKESKQDESGMPNNRFLAERTGGTYSTLKVQPAELEDSGVYFCASSQDLIWGTSGNQETQYFGPGTRLLVL.

The rearrangement links TRBV7-8 to TRBJ2-7; D gene uncertain. Germline CDR1 SGHVS, CDR2 FQNEAQ. This CDR3 comprises 16 residues. Trimming took 0 bases from V and 0 from J, leaving 12 bases between them. The CDR3 sequence is CASSLAQVLSSYEQYF. CDR3 sequence (DNA): TGTGCCAGCAGCTTAGCCCAGGTCTTAAGCTCCTACGAGCAGTACTTC.